The clone carrying this T cell receptor beta chain was recorded only once. No antigen is known for it. After the first PCR, alpha and beta chain libraries were processed separately. The sample originates from a study of naive and memory T cell subsets. Whole-study findings and limits: The power law exponent of TCR abundance differed between naive and memory cells. A clonotype means one alpha or beta sequence, not an alpha/beta pair. A few larger clonotypes appeared in naive repertoires, especially CD8, possibly memory cells re-expressing CD45RA. Diversity fell and Gini index rose from naive through CM, EM, EMRA.

Trimming cost V 0 bases and J 5 bases, with 19 bases left between them. This CDR3 has 16 amino acids. CDR1 GTSNPN and CDR2 SVGIG come from the germline V gene (reference sequence). The beta constant-region primer was an equimolar mix of two oligonucleotides covering TRBC1 and TRBC2. Nested alpha and beta constant-region primers with the SP2 primer drove four PCR rounds on ligated cDNA. TCRdb reprocessed the UMI-ligation and nested PCR reads with MiXCR, giving one entry per CDR3 protein. Of 150,000 or so distinct CDR3 sequences in the sample, over 20% are singletons; the top ten hold 0.11%. The clonotype originates from a human donor in good health. The sample comprised naive CD4+ T cells from blood. The chain carries TRBV30 and TRBJ2-5; D is perhaps TRBD1 or TRBD2 (6 bases each). As DNA, the CDR3 is TGTGCCTGGAGTGTACGTAGGACAGCGGGCCAGGAGACCCAGTACTTC. The encoded protein is CAWSVRRTAGQETQYF. The entire variable domain, with the rest obtained from reference TRBV30 and TRBJ2-5, is as follows: SQTIHQWPATLVQPVGSPLSLECTVEGTSNPNLYWYRQAAGRGLQLLFYSVGIGQISSEVPQNLSASRPQDRQFILSSKKLLLSDSGFYLCAWSVRRTAGQETQYFGPGTRLLVL.